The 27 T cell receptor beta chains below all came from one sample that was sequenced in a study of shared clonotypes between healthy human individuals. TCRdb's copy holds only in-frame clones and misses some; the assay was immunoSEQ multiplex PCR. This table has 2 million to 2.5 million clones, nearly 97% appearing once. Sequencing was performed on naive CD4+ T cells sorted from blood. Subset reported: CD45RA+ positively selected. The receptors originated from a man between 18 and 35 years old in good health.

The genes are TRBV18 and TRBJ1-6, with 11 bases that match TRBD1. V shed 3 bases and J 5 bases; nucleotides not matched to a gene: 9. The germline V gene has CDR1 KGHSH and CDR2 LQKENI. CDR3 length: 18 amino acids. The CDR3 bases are TGTGCCAGCTCACCCACCGGGACAGGGGGTGTAAATAATTCACCCCTCCACTTT. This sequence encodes CASSPTGTGGVNNSPLHF.

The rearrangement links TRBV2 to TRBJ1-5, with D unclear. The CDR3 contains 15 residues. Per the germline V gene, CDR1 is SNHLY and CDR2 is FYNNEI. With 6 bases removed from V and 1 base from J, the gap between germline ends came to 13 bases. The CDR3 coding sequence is TGTGCCAGCAGGCGGACTTACTCGAGCAATCAGCCCCAGCATTTT. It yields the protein CASRRTYSSNQPQHF. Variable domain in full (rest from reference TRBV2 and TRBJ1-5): EPEVTQTPSHQVTQMGQEVILRCVPISNHLYFYWYRQILGQKVEFLVSFYNNEISEKSEIFDDQFSVERPDGSNFTLKIRSTKLEDSAMYFCASRRTYSSNQPQHFGDGTRLSIL.

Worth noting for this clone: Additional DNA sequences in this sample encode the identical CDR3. The CDR3 loop is CASSRGRPTDTQYF. The CDR3 DNA reads as TGTGCCAGCAGTAGGGGCCGACCCACAGATACGCAGTATTTT. The V and J genes are TRBV6-5 and TRBJ2-3; perhaps TRBD1 as D (5 bases). CDR3 length: 14 amino acids. V lost 5 bases and J 2 bases, leaving 11 bases between the germline ends. CDR1 and CDR2 from the germline V gene are MNHEY and SVGAGI.

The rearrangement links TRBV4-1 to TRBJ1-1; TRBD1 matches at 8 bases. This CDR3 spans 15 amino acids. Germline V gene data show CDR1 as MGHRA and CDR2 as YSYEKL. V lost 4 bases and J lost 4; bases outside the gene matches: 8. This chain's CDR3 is CASSLQGGAATEAFF. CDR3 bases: TGCGCCAGCAGCCTACAGGGGGGGGCGGCCACTGAAGCTTTCTTT.

The CDR3, as DNA: TGTGCCAGTACAGGGGCCCCCCGGGGCTATGGCTACACCTTC. Amino acid sequence: CASTGAPRGYGYTF. The chain carries TRBV19 and TRBJ1-2; possibly TRBD1 for D (6 bases). The CDR3 length is 14 residues. Germline V gene data show CDR1 as LNHDA and CDR2 as SQIVND (reference sequence). Trimming cost V 7 bases and J 4 bases, with 16 bases left between them.

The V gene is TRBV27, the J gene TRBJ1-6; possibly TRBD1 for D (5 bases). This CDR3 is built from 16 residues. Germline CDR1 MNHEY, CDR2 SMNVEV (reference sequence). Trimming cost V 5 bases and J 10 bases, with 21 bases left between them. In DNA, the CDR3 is TGTGCCAGCAGTGCTAATAGCTGGGGGGGAGGCTCACCCCTCCACTTT. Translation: CASSANSWGGGSPLHF.

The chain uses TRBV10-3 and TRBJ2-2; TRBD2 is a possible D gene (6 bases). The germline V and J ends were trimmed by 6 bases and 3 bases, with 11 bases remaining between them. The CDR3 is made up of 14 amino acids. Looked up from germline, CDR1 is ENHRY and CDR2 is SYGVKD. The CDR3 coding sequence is TGTGCCATCAGGATTGGAGGGGACACCGGGGAGCTGTTTTTT. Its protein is CAIRIGGDTGELFF.

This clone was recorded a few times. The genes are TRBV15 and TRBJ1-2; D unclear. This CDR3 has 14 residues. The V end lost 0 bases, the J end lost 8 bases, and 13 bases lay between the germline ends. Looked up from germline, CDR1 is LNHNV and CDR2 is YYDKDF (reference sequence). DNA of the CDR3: TGTGCCACCAGCAGAGATCTGGGATTGGAGGGCTACACCTTC. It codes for CATSRDLGLEGYTF.

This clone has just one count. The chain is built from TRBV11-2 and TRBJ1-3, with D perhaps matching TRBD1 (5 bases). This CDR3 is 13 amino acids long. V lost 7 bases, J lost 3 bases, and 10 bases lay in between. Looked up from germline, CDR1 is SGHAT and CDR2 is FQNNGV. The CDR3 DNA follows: TGTGCCAGCACTGGGGCGGTTGGAAACACCATATATTTT. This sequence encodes CASTGAVGNTIYF.

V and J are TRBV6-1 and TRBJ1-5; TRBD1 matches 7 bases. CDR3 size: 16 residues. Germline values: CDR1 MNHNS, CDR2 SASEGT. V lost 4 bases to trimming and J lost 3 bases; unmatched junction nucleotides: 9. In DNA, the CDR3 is TGTGCCAGCAGTGGTATGACAGGGATCTTCAATCAGCCCCAGCATTTT. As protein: CASSGMTGIFNQPQHF.

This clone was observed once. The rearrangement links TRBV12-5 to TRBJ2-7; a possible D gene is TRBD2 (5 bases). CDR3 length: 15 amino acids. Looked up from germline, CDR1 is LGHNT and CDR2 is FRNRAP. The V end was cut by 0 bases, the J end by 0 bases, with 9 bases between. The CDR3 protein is CASGLVPGSSYEQYF. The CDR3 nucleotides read TGTGCTAGTGGTTTGGTACCGGGGAGCTCCTACGAGCAGTACTTC.

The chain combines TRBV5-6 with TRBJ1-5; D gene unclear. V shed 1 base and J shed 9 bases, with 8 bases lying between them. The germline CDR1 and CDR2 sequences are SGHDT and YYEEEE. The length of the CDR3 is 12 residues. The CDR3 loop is CASSLKRGPQHF. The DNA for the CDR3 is TGTGCCAGCAGCTTGAAGCGTGGGCCCCAGCATTTT.

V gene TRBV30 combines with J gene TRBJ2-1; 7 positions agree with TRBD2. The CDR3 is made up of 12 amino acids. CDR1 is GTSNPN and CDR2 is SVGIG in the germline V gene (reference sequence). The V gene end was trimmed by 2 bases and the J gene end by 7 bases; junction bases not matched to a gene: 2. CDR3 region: CAWSWGGNEQFF. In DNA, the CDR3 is TGTGCCTGGAGTTGGGGGGGGAATGAGCAGTTCTTC.

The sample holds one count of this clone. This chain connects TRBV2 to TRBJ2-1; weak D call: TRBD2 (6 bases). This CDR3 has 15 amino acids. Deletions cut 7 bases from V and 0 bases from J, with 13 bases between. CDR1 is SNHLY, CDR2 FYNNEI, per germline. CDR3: CASTPGTRSYNEQFF. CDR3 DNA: TGTGCCAGCACGCCCGGGACTCGCTCCTACAATGAGCAGTTCTTC.

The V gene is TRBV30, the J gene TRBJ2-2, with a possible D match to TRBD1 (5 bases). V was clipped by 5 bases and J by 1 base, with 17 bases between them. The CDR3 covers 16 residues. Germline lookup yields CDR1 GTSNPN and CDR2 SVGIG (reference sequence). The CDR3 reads CAWCKGAGLNTGELFF. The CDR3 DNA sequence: TGTGCCTGGTGCAAAGGGGCAGGGCTGAACACCGGGGAGCTGTTTTTT.

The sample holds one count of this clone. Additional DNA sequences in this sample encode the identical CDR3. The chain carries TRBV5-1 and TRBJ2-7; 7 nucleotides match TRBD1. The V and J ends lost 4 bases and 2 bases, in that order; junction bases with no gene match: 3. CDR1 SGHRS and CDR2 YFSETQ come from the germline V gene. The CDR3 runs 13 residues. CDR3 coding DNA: TGCGCCAGCAGCCGGGACAGACCCTACGAGCAGTACTTC. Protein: CASSRDRPYEQYF. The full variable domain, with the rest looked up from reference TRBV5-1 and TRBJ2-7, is KAGVTQTPRYLIKTRGQQVTLSCSPISGHRSVSWYQQTPGQGLQFLFEYFSETQRNKGNFPGRFSGRQFSNSRSEMNVSTLELGDSALYLCASSRDRPYEQYFGPGTRLTVT.

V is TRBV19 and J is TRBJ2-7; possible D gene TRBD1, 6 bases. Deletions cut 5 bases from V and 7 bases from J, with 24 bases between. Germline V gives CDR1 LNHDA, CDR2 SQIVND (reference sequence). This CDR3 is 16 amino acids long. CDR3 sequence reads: CASSPHRTVPFGEQYF. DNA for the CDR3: TGTGCCAGTAGTCCGCATCGGACAGTCCCGTTTGGAGAGCAGTACTTC.

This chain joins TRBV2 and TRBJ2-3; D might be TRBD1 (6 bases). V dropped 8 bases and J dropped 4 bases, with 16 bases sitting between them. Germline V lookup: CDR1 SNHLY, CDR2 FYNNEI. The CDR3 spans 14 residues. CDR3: CASGPVGQSDTQYF. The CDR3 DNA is TGTGCCAGCGGACCCGTAGGACAGTCAGATACGCAGTATTTT.

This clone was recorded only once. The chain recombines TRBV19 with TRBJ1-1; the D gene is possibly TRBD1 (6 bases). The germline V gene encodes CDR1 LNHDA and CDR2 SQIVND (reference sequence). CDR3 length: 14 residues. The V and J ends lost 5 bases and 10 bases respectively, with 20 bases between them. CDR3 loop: CASSYRVGGLGAFF. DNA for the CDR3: TGTGCCAGTAGTTACAGGGTCGGGGGGCTTGGAGCTTTCTTT. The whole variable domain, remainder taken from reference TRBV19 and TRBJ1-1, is DGGITQSPKYLFRKEGQNVTLSCEQNLNHDAMYWYRQDPGQGLRLIYYSQIVNDFQKGDIAEGYSVSREKKESFPLTVTSAQKNPTAFYLCASSYRVGGLGAFFGQGTRLTVV.

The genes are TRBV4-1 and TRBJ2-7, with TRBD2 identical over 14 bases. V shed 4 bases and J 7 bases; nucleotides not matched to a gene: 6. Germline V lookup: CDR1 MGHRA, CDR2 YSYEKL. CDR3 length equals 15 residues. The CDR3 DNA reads TGCGCCAGCAGCCGGCCGGGACTAGCGGGGGCGGAGCAGTACTTC. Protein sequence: CASSRPGLAGAEQYF.

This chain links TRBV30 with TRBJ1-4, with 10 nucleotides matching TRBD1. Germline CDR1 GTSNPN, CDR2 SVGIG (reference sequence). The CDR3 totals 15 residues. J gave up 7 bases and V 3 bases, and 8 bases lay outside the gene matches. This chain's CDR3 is CAWRGPDRGLEKLFF. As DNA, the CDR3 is TGTGCCTGGAGGGGACCAGACAGGGGGCTTGAAAAACTGTTTTTT. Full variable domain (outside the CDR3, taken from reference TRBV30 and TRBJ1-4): SQTIHQWPATLVQPVGSPLSLECTVEGTSNPNLYWYRQAAGRGLQLLFYSVGIGQISSEVPQNLSASRPQDRQFILSSKKLLLSDSGFYLCAWRGPDRGLEKLFFGSGTQLSVL.

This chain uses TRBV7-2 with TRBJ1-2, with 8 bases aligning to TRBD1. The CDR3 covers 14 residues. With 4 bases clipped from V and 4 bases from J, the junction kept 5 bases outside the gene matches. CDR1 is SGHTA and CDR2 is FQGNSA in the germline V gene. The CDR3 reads CASSSGQGLYGYTF. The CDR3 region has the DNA TGTGCCAGCAGCTCAGGACAGGGTCTCTATGGCTACACCTTC.

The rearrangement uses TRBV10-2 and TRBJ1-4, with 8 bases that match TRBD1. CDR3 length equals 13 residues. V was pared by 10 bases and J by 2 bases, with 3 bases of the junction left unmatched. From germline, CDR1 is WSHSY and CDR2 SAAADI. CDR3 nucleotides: TGCGCCACCCGACAGGGGACTAATGAAAAACTGTTTTTT. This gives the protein CATRQGTNEKLFF.

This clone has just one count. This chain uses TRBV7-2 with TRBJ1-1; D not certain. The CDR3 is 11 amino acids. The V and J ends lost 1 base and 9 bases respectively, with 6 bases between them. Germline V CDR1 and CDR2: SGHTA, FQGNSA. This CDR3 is CASSLGDQAFF. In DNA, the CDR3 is TGTGCCAGCAGCTTAGGAGACCAAGCTTTCTTT.

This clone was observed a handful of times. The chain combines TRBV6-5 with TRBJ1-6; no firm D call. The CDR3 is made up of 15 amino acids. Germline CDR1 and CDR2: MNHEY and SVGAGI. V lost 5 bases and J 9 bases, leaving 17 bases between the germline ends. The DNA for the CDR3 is TGTGCCAGCAGTCCGGGAATTCTAGCAGGTTCACCCCTCCACTTT. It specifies CASSPGILAGSPLHF.

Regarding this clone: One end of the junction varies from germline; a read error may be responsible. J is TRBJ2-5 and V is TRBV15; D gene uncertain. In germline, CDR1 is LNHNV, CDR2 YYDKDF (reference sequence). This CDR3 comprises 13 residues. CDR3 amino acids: CATSGEGGETQYF. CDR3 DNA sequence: TGTGCCACCAGCGGAGAAGGTGGGGAGACCCAGTACTTC.

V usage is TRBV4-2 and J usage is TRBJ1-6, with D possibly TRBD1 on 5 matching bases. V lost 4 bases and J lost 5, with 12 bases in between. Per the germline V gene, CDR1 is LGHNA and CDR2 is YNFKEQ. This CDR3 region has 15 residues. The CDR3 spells CASSPTGLNNSPLHF. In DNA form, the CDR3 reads TGTGCCAGCAGCCCTACAGGCCTTAATAATTCACCCCTCCACTTT.